The T cell receptor (beta chain) described here comes from a study of graft-versus-host responses after intestinal transplantation. Points on this clone: Antigen specificity is unknown.

TCRdb's table, derived via immunoSEQ multiplex PCR, lists solely in-frame clones and lacks some. Here the sample spans 150,000 or so clones, about 90% being singletons. Study conclusions and caveats: The highest levels of circulating GvH clones went along with early declines in HvG clones after transplant.

The germline V gene encodes CDR1 SGHVS and CDR2 FQNEAQ. The V end lost 3 bases, the J end lost 0 bases, and 11 bases lay between the germline ends. This CDR3 spans 16 amino acids. The receptor was derived from a human donor who received an intestinal transplant. This specimen consisted of unstimulated CD4+ T cells sorted from spleen or lymph node cells, obtained before intestinal transplant. The rearrangement joins TRBV7-8 to TRBJ2-2; D ambiguous. The chain's CDR3 is CASSFTSPTNTGELFF. The CDR3 DNA is TGTGCCAGCAGCTTTACCTCACCCACGAACACCGGGGAGCTGTTTTTT.